The sequence of this T cell receptor (beta chain) was determined in a study of Siglec-9 on CD8 T cells in melanoma. This table comes from immunoSEQ multiplex PCR, and its TCRdb copy is limited to in-frame clones, with some not included. There are 25,000 to 35,000 clones in the sample; roughly 80% occur only once, and 5.8% lies in the top ten. Germline-derived CDR1 and CDR2 are MNHEY and SMNVEV (reference sequence). Deletions cut 6 bases from V and 7 bases from J, with 12 bases between. The CDR3 length is 12 residues. The source of this sequence is a human donor in good health. V gene TRBV27 combines with J gene TRBJ1-1, with D uncertain. Sequencing was done on a sample of Siglec-9- CD8+ T cells sorted from blood. CDR3 amino acids: CASSPRAGEAFF. CDR3 coding DNA: TGTGCCAGCAGCCCACGGGCGGGTGAAGCTTTCTTT.